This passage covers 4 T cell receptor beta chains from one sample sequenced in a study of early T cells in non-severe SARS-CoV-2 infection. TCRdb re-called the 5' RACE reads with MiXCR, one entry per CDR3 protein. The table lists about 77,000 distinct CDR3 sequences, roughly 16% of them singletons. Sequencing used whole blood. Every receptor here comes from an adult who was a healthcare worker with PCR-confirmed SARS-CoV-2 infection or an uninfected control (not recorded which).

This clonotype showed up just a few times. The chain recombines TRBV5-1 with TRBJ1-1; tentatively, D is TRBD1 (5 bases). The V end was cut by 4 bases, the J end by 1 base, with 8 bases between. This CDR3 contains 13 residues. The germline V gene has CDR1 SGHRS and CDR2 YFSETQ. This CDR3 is CASSAGPNTEAFF. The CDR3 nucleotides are TGCGCCAGCAGCGCAGGGCCGAACACTGAAGCTTTCTTT.

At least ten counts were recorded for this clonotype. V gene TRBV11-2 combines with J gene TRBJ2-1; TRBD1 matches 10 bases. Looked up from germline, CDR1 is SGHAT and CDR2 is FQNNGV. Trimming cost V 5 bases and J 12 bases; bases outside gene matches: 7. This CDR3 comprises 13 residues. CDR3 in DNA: TGTGCCAGCAGCAGCGACAGGGGGCGCGGGCAGTTCTTC. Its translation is CASSSDRGRGQFF.

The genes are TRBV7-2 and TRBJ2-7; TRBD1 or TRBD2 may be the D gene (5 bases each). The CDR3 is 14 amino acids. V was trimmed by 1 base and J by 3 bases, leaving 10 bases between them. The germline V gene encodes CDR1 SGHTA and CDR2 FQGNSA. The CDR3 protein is CASSLGGSVYEQYF. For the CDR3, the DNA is TGTGCCAGCAGCTTAGGGGGGTCTGTCTACGAGCAGTACTTC.

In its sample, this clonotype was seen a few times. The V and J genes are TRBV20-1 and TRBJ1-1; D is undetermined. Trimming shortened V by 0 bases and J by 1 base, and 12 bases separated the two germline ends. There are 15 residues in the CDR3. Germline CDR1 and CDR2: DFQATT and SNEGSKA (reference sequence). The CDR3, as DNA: TGCAGTGCTAGAGATGACGGACGGAAGAACACTGAAGCTTTCTTT. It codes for CSARDDGRKNTEAFF.